This entry features one TCR beta chain sequence. This clonotype is deemed medium-sized (0.01 to 0.1%). Its antigen is unknown. Base quality data are lacking; no much larger clone is found one base away. In the germline V gene, CDR1 corresponds to MDHEN and CDR2 to SYDVKM. From the cysteine up to the phenylalanine, the CDR3 has a length of 17 residues. This entry keeps only the CDR3 DNA: 51 bases, framed from base 1. Trimming costs V 4 bases and J 2 bases, and their ends lie 21 bases apart. Enrichment of primary CD8+ T cells was done with magnetic beads from the Miltenyi CD8+ T cell Isolation Kit. Before RNA extraction, CD3+TCRalphabeta+CD8 single positive T cells from both organoids and thymus were sorted by FACS. For each sample, total RNA was purified from roughly 40,000 to 200,000 sorted cells using the RNeasy Micro kit, and RNA quality was checked on an Agilent RNA 6000 Nano chip. Thymic fragments were dissected, disrupted by pipetting and passed through a 70 um strainer to release thymocytes.

TCRalpha and TCRbeta libraries were amplified in separate semi-nested PCR reactions using Advantage 2 and reverse primers located in the TRAC or TRBC constant regions. The amount of total RNA going into first-strand cDNA synthesis ranged between roughly 3 and 500 ng. TCR cDNA libraries were generated by 5'-RACE using the SMARTer PCR cDNA Synthesis kit, with a poly-dT primer for first-strand synthesis. Semi-nested constant-region reverse primers carried 5-nucleotide sample-specific barcodes, and products were cleaned with the Zymo DNA Clean and Concentrator-5 kit. As many as ten barcoded samples were combined into a pool, ligated to Illumina adaptors, and sequenced on an Illumina MiSeq as 2 x 150 bp paired-end reads. The authors' pipeline ran thus. After demultiplexing, reads were aligned with BLAT to a custom library containing all human TRAV, TRAJ, TRBV, TRBD and TRBJ combinations from IMGT. The best BLAT hits were picked using pslCDnaFilter (-maxAligns=1, -ignoreIntrons), and custom Perl scripts were used to calculate clonotype frequencies. The raw public reads went through TCRdb reprocessing: fastp at Q25, MiXCR clone calling, in-frame beta chains kept. When rows share a CDR3 protein, they turn into one entry using the most common DNA and genes. TCRdb, not the authors, supplied the V and J calls. The sample table shows 2,000 to 2,500 distinct CDR3 sequences, and around 11% are seen once. The leading ten clones occupy around 3% of the sample.

This sample stems from a study of T cells generated in artificial thymic organoids (TCRdb year 2017). In the study overall: In some experiments, thymic T cells were further FACS-purified to deplete CD4 immature single positive or double positive precursors. The study compared the TCR alpha and beta CDR3 repertoires of CD8 single positive T cells derived from in vitro artificial thymic organoids against those of naive CD8 T cells from thymus and peripheral blood. The repertoire sequencing data shown were described as representative of three independent experiments. Overall results and qualifications from the work: CD8 single positive T cells derived from organoids showed physiological TCR clonotype diversity comparable to the diversity seen in thymic and blood naive CD8 T cells.

The rearrangement joined TRBV28 to TRBJ2-7; possibly the D gene is TRBD1, per 6 matching bases. This sequence was found in a human donor who gave cord blood stem cells for thymic organoid culture, a cardiac surgery patient who gave postnatal thymus, or a blood donor (not recorded which). Sequencing input: naive CD8+ T cells from the thymus. Reading the label with the study, this specimen's cell subset or site is: CD3+TCRalphabeta+CD8SP T cells; for blood, CD45RO-CCR7+ naive CD8+ T cells. The CDR3 reads CASSSGKGVRSAYEQYF. The nucleotide sequence is TGTGCCAGCAGTTCCGGCAAGGGGGTGAGGTCCGCCTACGAGCAGTACTTC.